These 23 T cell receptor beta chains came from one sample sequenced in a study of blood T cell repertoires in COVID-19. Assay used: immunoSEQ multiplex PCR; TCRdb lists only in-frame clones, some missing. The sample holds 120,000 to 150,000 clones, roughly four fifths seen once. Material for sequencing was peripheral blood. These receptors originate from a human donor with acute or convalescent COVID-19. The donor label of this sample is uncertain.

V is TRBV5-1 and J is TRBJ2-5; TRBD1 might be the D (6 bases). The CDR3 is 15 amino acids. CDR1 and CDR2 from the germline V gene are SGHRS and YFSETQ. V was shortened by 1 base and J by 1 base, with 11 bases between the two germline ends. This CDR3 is CASSLTGYFQETQYF. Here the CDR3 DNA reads TGCGCCAGCAGCTTGACAGGGTATTTCCAAGAGACCCAGTACTTC.

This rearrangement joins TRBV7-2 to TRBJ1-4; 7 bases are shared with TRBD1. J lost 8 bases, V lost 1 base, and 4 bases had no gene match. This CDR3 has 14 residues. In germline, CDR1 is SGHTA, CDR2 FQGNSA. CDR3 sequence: CASSLDRGSEKLFF. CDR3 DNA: TGTGCCAGCAGCTTAGACAGGGGATCCGAAAAACTGTTTTTT.

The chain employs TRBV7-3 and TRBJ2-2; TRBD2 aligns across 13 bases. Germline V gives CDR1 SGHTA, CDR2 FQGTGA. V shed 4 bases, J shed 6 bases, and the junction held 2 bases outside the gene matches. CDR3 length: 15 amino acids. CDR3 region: CASSYGLAGAGELFF. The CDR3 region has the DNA TGTGCCAGCAGCTACGGACTAGCGGGGGCCGGGGAGCTGTTTTTT.

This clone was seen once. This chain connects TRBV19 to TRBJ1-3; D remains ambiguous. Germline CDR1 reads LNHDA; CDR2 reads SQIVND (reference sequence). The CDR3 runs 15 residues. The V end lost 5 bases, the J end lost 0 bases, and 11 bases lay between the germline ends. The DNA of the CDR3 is TGTGCCAGTAGTCCCATCGAGAGCTCTGGAAACACCATATATTTT. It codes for CASSPIESSGNTIYF. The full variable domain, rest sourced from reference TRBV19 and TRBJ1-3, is DGGITQSPKYLFRKEGQNVTLSCEQNLNHDAMYWYRQDPGQGLRLIYYSQIVNDFQKGDIAEGYSVSREKKESFPLTVTSAQKNPTAFYLCASSPIESSGNTIYFGEGSWLTVV.

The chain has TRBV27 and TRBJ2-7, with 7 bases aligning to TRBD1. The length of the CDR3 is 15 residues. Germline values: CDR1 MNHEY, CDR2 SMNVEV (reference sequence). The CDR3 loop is CAQQGTGQENYEQYF. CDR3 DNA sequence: TGTGCGCAGCAGGGAACCGGACAGGAGAATTACGAGCAGTACTTC.

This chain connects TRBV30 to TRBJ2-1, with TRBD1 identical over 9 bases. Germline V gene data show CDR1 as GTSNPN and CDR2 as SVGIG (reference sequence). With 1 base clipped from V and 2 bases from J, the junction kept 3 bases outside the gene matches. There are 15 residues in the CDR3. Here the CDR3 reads CAWSEGQGPYNEQFF. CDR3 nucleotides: TGTGCCTGGAGTGAGGGACAGGGTCCCTACAATGAGCAGTTCTTC.

The CDR3 DNA is TGTGCCAGCAGCTTGGTGGGGGCGAGTAATTCACCCCTCCACTTT. It encodes CASSLVGASNSPLHF. V gene TRBV5-6 combines with J gene TRBJ1-6; D perhaps matches TRBD1 (6 bases). The CDR3 covers 15 residues. V was trimmed by 0 bases and J by 6 bases, leaving 10 bases between them. Germline lookup yields CDR1 SGHDT and CDR2 YYEEEE.

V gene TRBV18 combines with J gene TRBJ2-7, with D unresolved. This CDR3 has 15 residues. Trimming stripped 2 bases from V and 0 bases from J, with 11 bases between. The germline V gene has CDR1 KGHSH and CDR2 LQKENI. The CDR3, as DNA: TGTGCCAGCTCACCATCAGTCGCTAGCTCCTACGAGCAGTACTTC. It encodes CASSPSVASSYEQYF. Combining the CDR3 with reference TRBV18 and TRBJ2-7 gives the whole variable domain NAGVMQNPRHLVRRRGQEARLRCSPMKGHSHVYWYRQLPEEGLKFMVYLQKENIIDESGMPKERFSAEFPKEGPSILRIQQVVRGDSAAYFCASSPSVASSYEQYFGPGTRLTVT.

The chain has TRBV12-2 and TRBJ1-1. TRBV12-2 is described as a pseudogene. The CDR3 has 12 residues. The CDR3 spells CASRSQTRYSFF. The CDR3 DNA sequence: TGTGCAAGTCGATCGCAAACTAGGTATTCTTTCTTT.

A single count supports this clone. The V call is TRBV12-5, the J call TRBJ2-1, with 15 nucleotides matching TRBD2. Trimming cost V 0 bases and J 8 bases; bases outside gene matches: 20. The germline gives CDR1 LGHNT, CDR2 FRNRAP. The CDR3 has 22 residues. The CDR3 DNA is TGTGCTAGTGGTTTGGTACTTCCCGCCTCAGGACTAGCGGGGGGGATTTGGGATGAGCAGTTCTTC. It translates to CASGLVLPASGLAGGIWDEQFF. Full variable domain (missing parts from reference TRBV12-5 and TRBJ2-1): DARVTQTPRHKVTEMGQEVTMRCQPILGHNTVFWYRQTMMQGLELLAYFRNRAPLDDSGMPKDRFSAEMPDATLATLKIQPSEPRDSAVYFCASGLVLPASGLAGGIWDEQFFGPGTRLTVL.

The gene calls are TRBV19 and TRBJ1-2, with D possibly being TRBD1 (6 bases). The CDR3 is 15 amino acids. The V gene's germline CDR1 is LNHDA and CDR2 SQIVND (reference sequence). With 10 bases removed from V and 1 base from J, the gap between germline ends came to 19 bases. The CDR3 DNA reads TGTGCCACACGCCCTCGGACAGCCCTTAACTATGGCTACACCTTC. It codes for CATRPRTALNYGYTF.

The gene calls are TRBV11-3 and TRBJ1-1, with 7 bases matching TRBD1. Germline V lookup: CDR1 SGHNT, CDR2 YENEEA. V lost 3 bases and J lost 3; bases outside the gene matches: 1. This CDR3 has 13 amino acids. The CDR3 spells CASSFDRDTEAFF. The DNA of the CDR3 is TGTGCCAGCAGCTTCGACAGGGACACTGAAGCTTTCTTT.

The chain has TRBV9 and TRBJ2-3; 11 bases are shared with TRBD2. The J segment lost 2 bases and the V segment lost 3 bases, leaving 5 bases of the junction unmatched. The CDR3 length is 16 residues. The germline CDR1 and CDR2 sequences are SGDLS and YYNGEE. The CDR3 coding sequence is TGTGCCAGCAGCGGACGTAGCGGGGGGGCCACAGATACGCAGTATTTT. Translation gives CASSGRSGGATDTQYF. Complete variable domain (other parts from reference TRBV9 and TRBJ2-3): DSGVTQTPKHLITATGQRVTLRCSPRSGDLSVYWYQQSLDQGLQFLIQYYNGEERAKGNILERFSAQQFPDLHSELNLSSLELGDSALYFCASSGRSGGATDTQYFGPGTRLTVL.

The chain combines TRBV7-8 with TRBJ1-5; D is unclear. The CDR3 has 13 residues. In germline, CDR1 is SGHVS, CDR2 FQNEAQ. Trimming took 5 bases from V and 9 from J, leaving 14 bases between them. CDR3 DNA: TGTGCCAGCAGCATCAGCGAGCGGGGGCCCCAGCATTTT. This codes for CASSISERGPQHF.

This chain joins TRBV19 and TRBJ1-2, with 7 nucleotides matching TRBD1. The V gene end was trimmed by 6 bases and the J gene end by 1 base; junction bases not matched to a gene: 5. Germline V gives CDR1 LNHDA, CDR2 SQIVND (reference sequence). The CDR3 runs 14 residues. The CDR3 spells CASSPDRVNYGYTF. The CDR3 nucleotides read TGTGCCAGTAGCCCAGACAGGGTTAACTATGGCTACACCTTC.

The DNA of the CDR3 is TGTGCCAGCAGTTTCCACAGGTCAGGAGGAAACACCATATATTTT. The encoded protein is CASSFHRSGGNTIYF. The genes are TRBV6-5 and TRBJ1-3; TRBD1 is a possible D gene (5 bases). Looked up from germline, CDR1 is MNHEY and CDR2 is SVGAGI. V was trimmed by 4 bases and J by 4 bases, leaving 14 bases between them. The CDR3 consists of 15 residues.

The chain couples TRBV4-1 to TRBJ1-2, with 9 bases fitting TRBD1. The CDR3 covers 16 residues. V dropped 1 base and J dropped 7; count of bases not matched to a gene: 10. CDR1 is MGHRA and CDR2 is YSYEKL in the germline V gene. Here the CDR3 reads CASSQATGGWASGYTF. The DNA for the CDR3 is TGCGCCAGCAGCCAAGCTACAGGGGGCTGGGCAAGTGGCTACACCTTC.

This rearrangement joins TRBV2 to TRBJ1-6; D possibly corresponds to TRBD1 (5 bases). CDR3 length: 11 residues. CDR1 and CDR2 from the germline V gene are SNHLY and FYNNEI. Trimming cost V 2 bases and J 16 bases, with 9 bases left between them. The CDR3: CASSEPGGLHF. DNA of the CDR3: TGTGCCAGCAGTGAACCGGGGGGGCTCCACTTT. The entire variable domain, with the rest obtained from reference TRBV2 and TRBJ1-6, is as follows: EPEVTQTPSHQVTQMGQEVILRCVPISNHLYFYWYRQILGQKVEFLVSFYNNEISEKSEIFDDQFSVERPDGSNFTLKIRSTKLEDSAMYFCASSEPGGLHFGNGTRLTVT.

The CDR3 region is CAWSEGGSSYEQYF. DNA for the CDR3: TGTGCCTGGAGTGAGGGAGGCAGCTCCTACGAGCAGTACTTC. The V call is TRBV30, the J call TRBJ2-7; a possible D gene is TRBD2 (6 bases). The V gene's germline CDR1 is GTSNPN and CDR2 SVGIG (reference sequence). The CDR3 is 14 amino acids. Trimming shortened V by 1 base and J by 0 bases, and 10 bases separated the two germline ends.

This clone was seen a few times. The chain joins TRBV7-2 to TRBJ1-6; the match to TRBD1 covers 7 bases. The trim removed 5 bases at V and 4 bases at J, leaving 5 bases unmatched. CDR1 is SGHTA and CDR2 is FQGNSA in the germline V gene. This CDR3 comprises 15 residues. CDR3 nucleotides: TGTGCCAGCAGCCCCACGGACAGGTATAATTCACCCCTCCACTTT. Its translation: CASSPTDRYNSPLHF.

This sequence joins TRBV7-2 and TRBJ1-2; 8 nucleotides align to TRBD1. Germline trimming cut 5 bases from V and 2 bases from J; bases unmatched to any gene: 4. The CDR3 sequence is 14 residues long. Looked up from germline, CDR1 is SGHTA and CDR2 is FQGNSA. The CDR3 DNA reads TGTGCCAGCAGCGAGGACAGGGCGAACTATGGCTACACCTTC. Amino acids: CASSEDRANYGYTF.

The CDR3 coding sequence is TGTGCCAGCAGCCTGGGAGGGACAGGGAAAGGCTACACCTTC. It translates to CASSLGGTGKGYTF. The genes are TRBV7-9 and TRBJ1-2, with TRBD1 identical over 9 bases. Trimming cost V 5 bases and J 8 bases; bases outside gene matches: 9. Germline V gene data show CDR1 as SEHNR and CDR2 as FQNEAQ (reference sequence). This CDR3 has 14 residues.

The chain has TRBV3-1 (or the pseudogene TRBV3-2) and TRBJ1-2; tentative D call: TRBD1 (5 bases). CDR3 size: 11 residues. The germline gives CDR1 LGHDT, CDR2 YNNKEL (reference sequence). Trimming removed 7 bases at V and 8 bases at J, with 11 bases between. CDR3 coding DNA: TGTGCCAGCACGCAGGGTGGGGGCTACACCTTC. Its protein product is CASTQGGGYTF.